The clone carrying this TCR beta chain was seen ten or more times. Antigen specificity is unknown. These data originate in a study of human T cells and chemical hapten exposure. Broader study findings: Counts of TCRs above 1 in 1000 frequency stayed unchanged with DPC sensitization.

Described time point: patch test 2, 6 weeks after DPC sensitization. Treatment described: therapeutic diphenylcyclopropenone sensitization with weekly scalp DPC. V lost 7 bases and J 14 bases, leaving 25 bases between the germline ends. Germline V CDR1 and CDR2: MNHNY, SVGAGI (reference sequence). The CDR3 sequence is 14 residues long. TCRdb re-called the RACE reads through MiXCR, storing one row per CDR3 protein. Of over 100,000 distinct CDR3 sequences listed, 9.2% are singletons. Sequenced material: whole blood, taken in connection with sensitization to the hapten diphenylcyclopropenone (DPC). The source of this sequence is a woman in her 40s with alopecia areata. Some clones in this sample may be carry-over from other donors' samples. The V call is TRBV6-6, the J call TRBJ2-3, with D possibly matching TRBD2 (6 bases). The CDR3 sequence: CASTASGEPPLMYF. The CDR3 DNA follows: TGTGCCAGCACTGCCTCGGGGGAGCCCCCTTTAATGTATTTT.